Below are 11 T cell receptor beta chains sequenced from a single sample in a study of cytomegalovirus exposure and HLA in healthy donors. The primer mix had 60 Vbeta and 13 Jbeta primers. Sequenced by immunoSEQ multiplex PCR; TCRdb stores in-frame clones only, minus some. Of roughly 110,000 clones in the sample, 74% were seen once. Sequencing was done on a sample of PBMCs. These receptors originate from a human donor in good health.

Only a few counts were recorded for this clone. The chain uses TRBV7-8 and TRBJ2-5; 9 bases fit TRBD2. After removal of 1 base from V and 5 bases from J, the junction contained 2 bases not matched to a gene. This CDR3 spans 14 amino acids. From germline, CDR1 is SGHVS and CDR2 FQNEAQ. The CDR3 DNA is TGTGCCAGCAGCTTAGGTGGGACTAGCGAGACCCAGTACTTC. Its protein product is CASSLGGTSETQYF.

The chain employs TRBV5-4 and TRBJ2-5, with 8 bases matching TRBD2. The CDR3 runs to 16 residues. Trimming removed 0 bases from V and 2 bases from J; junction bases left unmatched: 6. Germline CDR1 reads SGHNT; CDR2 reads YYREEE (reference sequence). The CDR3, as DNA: TGTGCCAGCAGCTTGGGCGGAGCGGGGGCGCAAGAGACCCAGTACTTC. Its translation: CASSLGGAGAQETQYF.

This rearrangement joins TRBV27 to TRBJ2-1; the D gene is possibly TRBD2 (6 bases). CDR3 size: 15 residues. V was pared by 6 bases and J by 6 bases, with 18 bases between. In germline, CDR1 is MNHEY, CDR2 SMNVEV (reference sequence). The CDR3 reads CASSPAITSSNEQFF. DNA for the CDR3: TGTGCCAGCAGCCCCGCTATCACTAGCAGCAATGAGCAGTTCTTC.

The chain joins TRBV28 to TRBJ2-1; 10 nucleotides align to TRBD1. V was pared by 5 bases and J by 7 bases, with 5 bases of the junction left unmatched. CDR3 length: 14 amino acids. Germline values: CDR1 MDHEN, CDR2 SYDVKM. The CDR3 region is CASSLRQGANEQFF. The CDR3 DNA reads TGTGCCAGCAGTCTCAGACAGGGGGCTAATGAGCAGTTCTTC.

The CDR3: CATDGQGVRPQHF. The CDR3 DNA sequence: TGTGCCACCGACGGACAGGGTGTTCGGCCCCAGCATTTT. This chain joins TRBV28 and TRBJ1-5, with 8 nucleotides matching TRBD1. The V gene's germline CDR1 is MDHEN and CDR2 SYDVKM. Unmatched junction bases numbered 11, after V lost 10 bases and J lost 9 bases. The CDR3 sequence is 13 residues long.

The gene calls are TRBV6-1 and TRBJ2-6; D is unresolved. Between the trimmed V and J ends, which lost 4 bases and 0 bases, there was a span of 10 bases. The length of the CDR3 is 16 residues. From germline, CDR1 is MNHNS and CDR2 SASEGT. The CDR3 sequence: CASSAPFSSGANVLTF. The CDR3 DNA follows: TGTGCCAGCAGTGCGCCTTTTAGCTCTGGGGCCAACGTCCTGACTTTC.

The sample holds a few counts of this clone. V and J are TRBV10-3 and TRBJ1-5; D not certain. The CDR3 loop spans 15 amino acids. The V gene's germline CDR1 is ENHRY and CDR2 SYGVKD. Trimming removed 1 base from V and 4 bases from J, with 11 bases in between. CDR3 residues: CAISELAAFNQPQHF. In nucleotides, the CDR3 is TGTGCCATCAGTGAGTTGGCAGCGTTTAATCAGCCCCAGCATTTT.

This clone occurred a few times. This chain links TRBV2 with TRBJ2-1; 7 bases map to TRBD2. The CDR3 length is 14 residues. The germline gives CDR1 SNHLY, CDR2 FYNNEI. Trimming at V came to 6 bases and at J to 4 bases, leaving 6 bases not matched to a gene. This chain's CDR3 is CASRGVGGYNEQFF. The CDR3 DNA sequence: TGTGCCAGCAGGGGTGTCGGGGGGTACAATGAGCAGTTCTTC. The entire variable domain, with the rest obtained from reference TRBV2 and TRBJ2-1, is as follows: EPEVTQTPSHQVTQMGQEVILRCVPISNHLYFYWYRQILGQKVEFLVSFYNNEISEKSEIFDDQFSVERPDGSNFTLKIRSTKLEDSAMYFCASRGVGGYNEQFFGPGTRLTVL.

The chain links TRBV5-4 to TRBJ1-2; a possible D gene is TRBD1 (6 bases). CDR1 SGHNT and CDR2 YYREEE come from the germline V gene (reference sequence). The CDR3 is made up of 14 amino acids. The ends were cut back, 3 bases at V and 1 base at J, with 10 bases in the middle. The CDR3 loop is CASSSKQGNYGYTF. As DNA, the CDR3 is TGTGCCAGCAGCTCCAAACAGGGTAACTATGGCTACACCTTC. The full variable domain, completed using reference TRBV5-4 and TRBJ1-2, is ETGVTQSPTHLIKTRGQQVTLRCSSQSGHNTVSWYQQALGQGPQFIFQYYREEENGRGNFPPRFSGLQFPNYSSELNVNALELDDSALYLCASSSKQGNYGYTFGSGTRLTVV.

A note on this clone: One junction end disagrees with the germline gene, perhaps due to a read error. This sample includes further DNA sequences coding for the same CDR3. The DNA for the CDR3 is TGTGCCAGCAGTCTGGACAGGGTATATGGCTATACCTTC. This codes for CASSLDRVYGYTF. The chain recombines TRBV6-5 with TRBJ1-2; 8 bases line up with TRBD1. Germline CDR1 is MNHEY and CDR2 is SVGAGI. The CDR3 totals 13 residues.

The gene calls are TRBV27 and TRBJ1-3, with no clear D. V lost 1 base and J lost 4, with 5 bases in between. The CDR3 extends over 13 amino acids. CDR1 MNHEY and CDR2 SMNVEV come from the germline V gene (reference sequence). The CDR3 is CASSLFQGNTIYF. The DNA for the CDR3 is TGTGCCAGCAGTTTATTTCAGGGAAACACCATATATTTT.